This T cell receptor (beta chain) was observed in a study of blood T cell repertoires in COVID-19. On the study more broadly: The United States, Italy and Spain supplied acute and convalescent COVID-19 samples. T cells, B-cell-depleted T cells, or PBMCs provided the cDNA or gDNA that served as material.

With 6 bases removed from V and 0 bases from J, the gap between germline ends came to 15 bases. The CDR3 sequence is 16 residues long. Germline V gene sequence: CDR1 MNHEY, CDR2 SMNVEV (reference sequence). Per the original data handling: The assay estimated nucleated cells by amplifying reference gene primers. Only in-frame clones appear in the TCRdb table, and some are missing; sequencing was by immunoSEQ multiplex PCR. V and J calls and clone size are as listed in that table; D and trimming were resolved from the DNA. The sample yields about 89,000 clones, about 83% seen once. This TCR was sampled from a human donor in a cohort sampled during active COVID-19. The sequenced material came from peripheral blood. The chain uses TRBV27 and TRBJ2-1; D gene ambiguous. This CDR3 is CASSPAPMSSYNEQFF. The CDR3 region has the DNA TGTGCCAGCAGCCCAGCGCCGATGAGCTCCTACAATGAGCAGTTCTTC.